This TCR beta chain was sequenced in a study of cytomegalovirus exposure and HLA in healthy donors. CDR3 length: 13 residues. The germline V gene encodes CDR1 GTSNPN and CDR2 SVGIG (reference sequence). Trimming cost V 5 bases and J 1 base, with 10 bases left between them. The PCR made use of 60 Vbeta and 13 Jbeta primers. Here immunoSEQ multiplex PCR was the method, and the copy in TCRdb shows in-frame clones only, minus some. The sample has 95,000 to 150,000 clones, about 79% seen once. V is TRBV30 and J is TRBJ2-3; unclear D gene. The origin of this receptor is a woman aged 45 to 65 in good health and CMV-seronegative. Material for sequencing was PBMCs. CDR3 protein: CAWARARTDTQYF. CDR3 DNA sequence: TGTGCCTGGGCCCGAGCGCGCACAGATACGCAGTATTTT.